This T cell receptor beta chain appears in the sequencing data of a study of early T cells in non-severe SARS-CoV-2 infection. TCRdb passed the 5' RACE reads through MiXCR, listing each CDR3 protein once. The sample includes roughly 50,000 distinct CDR3 sequences, 6.5% to 9% of them seen just once. Germline assignment: CDR1 KGHSH and CDR2 LQKENI. Trimming left V 1 base short and J 4 bases short, with 16 bases between. The length of the CDR3 is 16 residues. The origin of this receptor is an adult who was a healthcare worker with PCR-confirmed SARS-CoV-2 infection or an uninfected control (not recorded which). The chain recombines TRBV18 with TRBJ1-2; D not resolved. The sample comprised whole blood. Here the CDR3 reads CASSPLVADFFYGYTF. The CDR3 region has the DNA TGTGCCAGCTCACCACTGGTTGCAGATTTCTTCTATGGCTACACCTTC. The full variable domain, rest sourced from reference TRBV18 and TRBJ1-2, is NAGVMQNPRHLVRRRGQEARLRCSPMKGHSHVYWYRQLPEEGLKFMVYLQKENIIDESGMPKERFSAEFPKEGPSILRIQQVVRGDSAAYFCASSPLVADFFYGYTFGSGTRLTVV.